This TCR beta chain emerged from a study of vaccination and CD4 T cells after COVID-19. Study background: Post-COVID samples had a sampling time that fell a median approximately 97 days after diagnosis (range 35 to 161).

As to treatment: approximately 9-day PBMC culture with coronavirus spike peptide pools or control peptides (ViraFEST assay). The collection of CD4+ T cells from the unexposed donor took place before the COVID-19 pandemic (2011-2018). ViraFEST enlarged antigen-specific T cell populations with peptide pools and afterwards sequenced TCRs. Cultured CD4+ T cell DNA underwent sequencing with the Oncomine TCR Beta short-read assay. Genomic DNA was isolated from CD4+ T cells that had been cultured. TCRdb reanalysed the PCR reads using MiXCR and keeps one entry per CDR3 protein. The data hold approximately 10,000 distinct CDR3 sequences, with 37% observed a single time. Of note for this clonotype: The target antigen is unknown.

The sequenced material came from CD4+ T cells from blood, cultured in vitro. The receptor's source is a human donor in good health.

DNA of the CDR3: TGCAGTGCTAGAGACCGCGTCAAGAACACTGAAGCTTTCTTT. Amino acid sequence: CSARDRVKNTEAFF. The chain couples TRBV20-1 to TRBJ1-1; D gene ambiguous. Germline-derived CDR1 and CDR2 are DFQATT and SNEGSKA (reference sequence). With 0 bases removed from V and 1 base from J, the gap between germline ends came to 9 bases. The CDR3 extends over 14 amino acids.